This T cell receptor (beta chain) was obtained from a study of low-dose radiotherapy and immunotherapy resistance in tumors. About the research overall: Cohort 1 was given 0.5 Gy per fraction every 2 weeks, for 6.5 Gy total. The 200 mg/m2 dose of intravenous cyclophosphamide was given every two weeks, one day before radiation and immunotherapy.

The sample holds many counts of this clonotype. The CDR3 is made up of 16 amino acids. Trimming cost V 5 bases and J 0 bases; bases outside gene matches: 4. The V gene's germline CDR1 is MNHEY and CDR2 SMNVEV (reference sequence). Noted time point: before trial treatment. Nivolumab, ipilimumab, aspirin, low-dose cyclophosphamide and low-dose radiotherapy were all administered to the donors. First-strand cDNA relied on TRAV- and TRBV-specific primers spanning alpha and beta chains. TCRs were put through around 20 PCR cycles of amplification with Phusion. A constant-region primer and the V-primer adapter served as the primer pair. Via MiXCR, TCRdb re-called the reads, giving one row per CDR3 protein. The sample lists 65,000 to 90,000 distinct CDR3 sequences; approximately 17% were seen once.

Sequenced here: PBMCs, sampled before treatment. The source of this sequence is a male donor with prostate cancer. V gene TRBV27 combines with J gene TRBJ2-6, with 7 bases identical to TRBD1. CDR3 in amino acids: CASSQDRDSGANVLTF. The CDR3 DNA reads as TGTGCCAGCAGTCAAGACAGGGACTCTGGGGCCAACGTCCTGACTTTC.